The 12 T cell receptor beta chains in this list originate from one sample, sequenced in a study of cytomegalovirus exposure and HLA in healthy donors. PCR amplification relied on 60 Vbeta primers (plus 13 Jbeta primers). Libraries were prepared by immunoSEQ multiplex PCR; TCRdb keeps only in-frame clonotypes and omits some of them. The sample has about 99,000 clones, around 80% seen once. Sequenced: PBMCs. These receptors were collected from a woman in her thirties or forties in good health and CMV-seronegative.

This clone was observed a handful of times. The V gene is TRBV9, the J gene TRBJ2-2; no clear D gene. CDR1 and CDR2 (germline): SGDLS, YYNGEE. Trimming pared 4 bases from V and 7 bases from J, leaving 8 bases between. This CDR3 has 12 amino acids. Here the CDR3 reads CASSPDFGELFF. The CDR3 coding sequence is TGTGCCAGCAGCCCCGACTTCGGGGAGCTGTTTTTT.

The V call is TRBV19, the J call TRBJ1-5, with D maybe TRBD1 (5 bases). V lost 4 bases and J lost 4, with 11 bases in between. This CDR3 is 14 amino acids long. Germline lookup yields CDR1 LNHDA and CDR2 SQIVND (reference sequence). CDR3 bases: TGTGCCAGTAGTAACGGGGGGAATAATCAGCCCCAGCATTTT. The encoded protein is CASSNGGNNQPQHF.

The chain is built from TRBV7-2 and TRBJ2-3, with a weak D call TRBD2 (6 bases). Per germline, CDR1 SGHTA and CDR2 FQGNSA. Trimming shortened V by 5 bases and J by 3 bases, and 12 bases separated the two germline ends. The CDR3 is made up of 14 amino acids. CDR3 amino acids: CASSPGSSTDTQYF. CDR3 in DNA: TGTGCCAGCAGCCCCGGGAGTTCGACAGATACGCAGTATTTT.

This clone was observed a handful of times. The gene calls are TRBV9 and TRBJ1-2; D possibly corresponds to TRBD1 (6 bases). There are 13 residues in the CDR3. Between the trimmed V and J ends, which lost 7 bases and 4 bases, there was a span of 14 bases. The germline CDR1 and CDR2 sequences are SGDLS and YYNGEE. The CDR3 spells CASEGGLGYGYTF. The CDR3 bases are TGTGCCAGCGAGGGGGGGTTGGGCTATGGCTACACCTTC.

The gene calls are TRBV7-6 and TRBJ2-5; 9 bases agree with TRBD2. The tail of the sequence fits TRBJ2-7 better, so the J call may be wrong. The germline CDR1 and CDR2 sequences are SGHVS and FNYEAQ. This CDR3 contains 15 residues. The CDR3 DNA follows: TGTGCCAGCAGCCTAGGACTAGCGCTCTCCTACGAGCAGTACTTC. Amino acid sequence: CASSLGLALSYEQYF.

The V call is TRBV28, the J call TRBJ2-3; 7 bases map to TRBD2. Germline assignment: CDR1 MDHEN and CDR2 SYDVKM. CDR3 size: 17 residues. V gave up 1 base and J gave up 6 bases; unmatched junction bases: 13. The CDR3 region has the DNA TGTGCCAGCAGTTTATTTATCTCCGGGAGGTCGGATGATACGCAGTATTTT. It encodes CASSLFISGRSDDTQYF.

The CDR3 region is CASSHVTGGNQPQHF. The DNA of the CDR3 is TGCGCCAGCAGCCATGTCACAGGGGGGAATCAGCCCCAGCATTTT. The chain has TRBV4-1 and TRBJ1-5; 8 positions match TRBD1. The CDR3 sequence is 15 residues long. Germline V gene data show CDR1 as MGHRA and CDR2 as YSYEKL. J was trimmed by 4 bases and V by 3 bases; bases with no gene match: 5.

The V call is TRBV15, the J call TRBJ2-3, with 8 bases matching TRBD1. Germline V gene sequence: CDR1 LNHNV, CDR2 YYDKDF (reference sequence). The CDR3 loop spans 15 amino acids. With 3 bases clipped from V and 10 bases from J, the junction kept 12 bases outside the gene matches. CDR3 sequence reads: CATSSHRQGLISQYF. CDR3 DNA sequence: TGTGCCACCAGCAGCCATAGACAGGGGTTGATTTCGCAGTATTTT.

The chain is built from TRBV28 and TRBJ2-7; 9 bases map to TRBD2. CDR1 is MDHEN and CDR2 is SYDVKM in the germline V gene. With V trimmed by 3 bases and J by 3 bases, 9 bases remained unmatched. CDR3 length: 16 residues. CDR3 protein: CASSFGGTSSRYEQYF. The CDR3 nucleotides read TGTGCCAGCAGTTTCGGCGGGACTAGCAGCCGCTACGAGCAGTACTTC.

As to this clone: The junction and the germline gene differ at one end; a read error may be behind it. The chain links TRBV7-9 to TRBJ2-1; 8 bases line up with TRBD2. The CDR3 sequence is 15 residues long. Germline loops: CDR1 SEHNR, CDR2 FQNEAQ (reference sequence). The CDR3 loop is CSSSWSGSTYNEQFF. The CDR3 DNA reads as TGTTCCAGCAGCTGGAGCGGGAGTACCTACAATGAGCAGTTCTTC.

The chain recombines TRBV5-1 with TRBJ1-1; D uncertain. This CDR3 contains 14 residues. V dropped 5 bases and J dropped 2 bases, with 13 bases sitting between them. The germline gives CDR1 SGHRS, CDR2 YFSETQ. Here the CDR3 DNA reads TGCGCCAGCAGTCTCCAGACTTCCAACACTGAAGCTTTCTTT. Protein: CASSLQTSNTEAFF.

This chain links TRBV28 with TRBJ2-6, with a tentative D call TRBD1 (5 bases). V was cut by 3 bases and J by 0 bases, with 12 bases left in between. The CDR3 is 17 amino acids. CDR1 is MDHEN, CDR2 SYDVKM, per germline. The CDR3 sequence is CASSFQTGYSGANVLTF. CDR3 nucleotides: TGTGCCAGCAGTTTTCAAACAGGTTACTCTGGGGCCAACGTCCTGACTTTC.